Following are 17 T cell receptor beta chains from one sample sequenced in a study of blood T cell repertoires in COVID-19. Sequencing was performed with immunoSEQ multiplex PCR; in TCRdb, only in-frame clones are kept and a portion is missing. The data contain around 200,000 clones, 86% of them seen just once; the ten biggest clones take up approximately 11%. The specimen sequenced was peripheral blood. The receptors were sampled from a woman in her fifties or sixties with COVID-19, enrolled during active disease.

This clone was seen once. The chain joins TRBV5-4 to TRBJ1-2; no clear D gene. CDR1 and CDR2 (germline): SGHNT, YYREEE (reference sequence). The CDR3 runs to 15 residues. The V end was cut by 1 base, the J end by 2 bases, with 12 bases between. As DNA, the CDR3 is TGTGCCAGCAGCTTGCGATCAGGCTCGAACTATGGCTACACCTTC. It specifies CASSLRSGSNYGYTF.

V gene TRBV6-5 combines with J gene TRBJ1-2; no clear D gene. The CDR3 has 14 amino acids. Trimming took 0 bases from V and 13 from J, leaving 18 bases between them. Germline V gene lookup returns CDR1 MNHEY and CDR2 SVGAGI. The DNA for the CDR3 is TGTGCCAGCAGTTACTCGGGCGGCCGGACTACCACCACCTTC. The encoded protein is CASSYSGGRTTTTF.

The chain joins TRBV7-2 to TRBJ2-7, with D possibly matching TRBD1 (6 bases). CDR3 length: 14 residues. Germline lookup yields CDR1 SGHTA and CDR2 FQGNSA. Trimming shortened V by 3 bases and J by 6 bases, and 15 bases separated the two germline ends. DNA for the CDR3: TGTGCCAGCAGCTTGGGTCAGGGGTTCGGCGAGCAGTACTTC. Encoded protein: CASSLGQGFGEQYF.

The chain is built from TRBV2 and TRBJ1-5; 9 bases line up with TRBD1. The CDR3 runs 14 residues. Losses at the gene ends were 6 bases for V and 6 bases for J; bases not matched to a gene: 6. The V gene's germline CDR1 is SNHLY and CDR2 FYNNEI. The CDR3 sequence: CASRVDRGVQPQHF. The DNA of the CDR3 is TGTGCCAGCAGAGTGGACAGGGGAGTTCAGCCCCAGCATTTT.

The chain recombines TRBV11-2 with TRBJ1-1, with D unresolved. Germline-derived CDR1 and CDR2 are SGHAT and FQNNGV. The ends were cut back, 6 bases at V and 5 bases at J, with 16 bases in the middle. The CDR3 contains 14 residues. CDR3 region: CASSPGIPGTEAFF. CDR3 coding DNA: TGTGCCAGCAGTCCCGGGATCCCGGGGACTGAAGCTTTCTTT. Complete variable domain (other parts from reference TRBV11-2 and TRBJ1-1): EAGVAQSPRYKIIEKRQSVAFWCNPISGHATLYWYQQILGQGPKLLIQFQNNGVVDDSQLPKDRFSAERLKGVDSTLKIQPAKLEDSAVYLCASSPGIPGTEAFFGQGTRLTVV.

The chain joins TRBV6-1 to TRBJ1-5; 9 nucleotides match TRBD1. The germline V gene has CDR1 MNHNS and CDR2 SASEGT. This CDR3 has 16 residues. The V segment lost 4 bases and the J segment 9 bases; nucleotides outside the gene matches: 13. The CDR3 region has the DNA TGTGCCAGCAGTGCCCACGCAGGGACAGGGATTGGGCCCCAGCATTTT. This sequence encodes CASSAHAGTGIGPQHF.

The CDR3 region has the DNA TGTGCCAGCACCGCGGGACAGGGATATGGCTACACCTTC. Translated: CASTAGQGYGYTF. This chain joins TRBV3-1 (or the pseudogene TRBV3-2) and TRBJ1-2; 9 bases agree with TRBD1. CDR3 size: 13 residues. CDR1 LGHDT and CDR2 YNNKEL come from the germline V gene (reference sequence). V trimming: 7 bases; J trimming: 5 bases; junction bases outside the gene matches: 5.

V usage is TRBV2 and J usage is TRBJ1-1, with TRBD1 as a possible D gene (5 bases). The CDR3 has 11 amino acids. V was cut by 9 bases and J by 9 bases, with 14 bases left in between. From germline, CDR1 is SNHLY and CDR2 FYNNEI. Here the CDR3 DNA reads TGTGCCAGTAGGGTCGGGGGGAAAGCTTTCTTT. Translated, it gives CASRVGGKAFF.

This chain joins TRBV27 and TRBJ1-6, with TRBD1 as a possible D gene (6 bases). The length of the CDR3 is 18 residues. The V end was cut by 3 bases, the J end by 0 bases, with 15 bases between. Germline V CDR1 and CDR2: MNHEY, SMNVEV (reference sequence). DNA for the CDR3: TGTGCCAGCAGTTTCGGGACACCCGCGAGCTCCTATAATTCACCCCTCCACTTT. Protein product: CASSFGTPASSYNSPLHF.

The V gene is TRBV14, the J gene TRBJ2-7; TRBD2 matches 13 bases. V was clipped by 4 bases and J by 2 bases; unmatched bases: 5. The CDR3 has 16 residues. Germline V gene data show CDR1 as SGHDN and CDR2 as FVKESK. For the CDR3, the DNA is TGTGCCAGCAGCCTTCCGGGACTAGCGGGAACCTACGAGCAGTACTTC. Its protein is CASSLPGLAGTYEQYF.

The chain uses TRBV3-1 (or the pseudogene TRBV3-2) and TRBJ1-1, with D possibly matching TRBD1 (6 bases). V lost 4 bases to trimming and J lost 0 bases, with 18 bases between them. CDR3 length: 17 amino acids. CDR1 LGHDT and CDR2 YNNKEL come from the germline V gene (reference sequence). The CDR3 bases are TGTGCCAGCAGCCGACGCTTTGACAGGTGGCTGAACACTGAAGCTTTCTTT. Its translation is CASSRRFDRWLNTEAFF.

This clone was detected only once. The chain carries TRBV5-1 and TRBJ1-2; 8 bases match TRBD1. Unmatched junction bases numbered 12, after V lost 0 bases and J lost 8 bases. The CDR3 sequence is 16 residues long. Per the germline V gene, CDR1 is SGHRS and CDR2 is YFSETQ. The CDR3 coding sequence is TGCGCCAGCAGCTTGGGACGCAGTCAGGGGGCCCACGGCTACACCTTC. Amino acid sequence: CASSLGRSQGAHGYTF.

The genes are TRBV11-3 and TRBJ2-5; 7 nucleotides match TRBD2. The length of the CDR3 is 17 residues. V dropped 9 bases and J dropped 1; count of bases not matched to a gene: 17. The germline V gene has CDR1 SGHNT and CDR2 YENEEA. DNA for the CDR3: TGTGCCAGTAGCCCCCGGGGTAGCGGGCTATCCCAAGAGACCCAGTACTTC. Residues: CASSPRGSGLSQETQYF.

This clone is a singleton in its sample. The chain has TRBV19 and TRBJ2-1; 14 nucleotides agree with TRBD2. The CDR3 totals 15 residues. Per the germline V gene, CDR1 is LNHDA and CDR2 is SQIVND (reference sequence). The V and J ends lost 5 bases and 10 bases, in that order; junction bases with no gene match: 7. The CDR3 DNA reads TGTGCCAGTAGTCTGACTAGCGGGAGGGCCGGGGAGCAGTTCTTC. Amino acids: CASSLTSGRAGEQFF.

DNA of the CDR3: TGCAGCGTCCTGACAGGCCTCTATGGCTACACCTTC. It specifies CSVLTGLYGYTF. The chain employs TRBV29-1 and TRBJ1-2; TRBD1 is a possible D gene (6 bases). Germline V gene sequence: CDR1 SQVTM, CDR2 ANQGSEA. Trimming shortened V by 6 bases and J by 4 bases, and 12 bases separated the two germline ends. CDR3 length: 12 amino acids.

The chain uses TRBV27 and TRBJ2-7, with D perhaps matching TRBD2 (5 bases). Germline CDR1 reads MNHEY; CDR2 reads SMNVEV (reference sequence). The CDR3 consists of 12 residues. V lost 0 bases and J lost 7, with 7 bases in between. The CDR3 DNA sequence: TGTGCCAGCAGTTTATCCGCGGGTGAGCAGTACTTC. Translating it yields CASSLSAGEQYF.

The chain has TRBV9 and TRBJ2-1; D might be TRBD1 (6 bases). V shed 0 bases and J shed 0 bases, with 13 bases lying between them. This CDR3 is built from 17 residues. The germline CDR1 and CDR2 sequences are SGDLS and YYNGEE. CDR3 amino acids: CASSVEGVRISYNEQFF. In DNA, the CDR3 is TGTGCCAGCAGCGTAGAGGGGGTCAGGATCTCCTACAATGAGCAGTTCTTC.